This TCR beta chain was identified in a study of T-cell memory formation after mild COVID-19. Study-level information: TCR clusters showed largely donor specificity.

Overall study results and limits: Pre-infection memory carried some responding clones, suggesting that cross-reactive memory joined.

The CDR3 extends over 18 amino acids. Germline CDR1 reads LGHNA; CDR2 reads YSLEER. J gave up 5 bases and V 2 bases, and 11 bases lay outside the gene matches. In TCRdb, the 5' RACE reads were re-called with MiXCR into one record per CDR3 protein. Here the sample spans about 430,000 distinct CDR3 sequences, approximately 18% being singletons. A few counts support this clonotype. The target antigen is unknown. Material for sequencing was PBMCs or a T cell subset sorted from them (not recorded which). The V gene is TRBV4-3, the J gene TRBJ2-3, with 12 bases aligning to TRBD2. The clonotype comes from a man between 18 and 35 years old who had mild COVID-19 (a few samples of this study predate the infection). Cell type and time point are not known. The CDR3 sequence is CASSQWKQTSGGGDTQYF. CDR3 sequence (DNA): TGCGCCAGCAGCCAATGGAAGCAGACTAGCGGGGGTGGAGATACGCAGTATTTT.